This is a list of T cell receptor beta chains from one sample in a study of T cell responses to AZD1222 COVID-19 vaccine. This table comes from immunoSEQ multiplex PCR, and its TCRdb copy is limited to in-frame clones, with some not included. The sample includes 95,000 to 100,000 clones, 70% to 90% of them seen just once. The source was peripheral blood, collected 28 days after the second AZD1222 dose. These receptors came from an adult who received the AZD1222 COVID-19 vaccine. CDR3s include the opening cysteine and the closing phenylalanine or tryptophan. The D gene is left open where the match is weak. Clone sizes are given selectively: once, few, many, or a class where the clone is expanded.

d_call,j_call,v_call,clone_size,cdr3_nt,cdr3_aa
NA,TRBJ2-5,TRBV28,NA,TGTGCCAGCAGTTTATTTGCGACTCAAGAGACCCAGTACTTC,CASSLFATQETQYF
NA,TRBJ2-7,TRBV28,NA,TGTGCCAGCAGCCCCTTTGGTGTTAGCTCCTACGAGCAGTACTTC,CASSPFGVSSYEQYF
TRBD1,TRBJ1-6,TRBV30,few,TGTGCCTGGAGTTTGACAGGGGATAATTCACCCCTCCACTTT,CAWSLTGDNSPLHF
TRBD1,TRBJ1-5,TRBV18,NA,TGTGCCAGCTCACCCTTTGGGCGGACAGGGGTCGGTCAGCCCCAGCATTTT,CASSPFGRTGVGQPQHF
NA,TRBJ2-6,TRBV28,NA,TGTGCCGGCAGTTCCCTTGCCTCTGGGGCCAACGTCCTGACTTTC,CAGSSLASGANVLTF
NA,TRBJ2-3,TRBV10-3,NA,TGTGCCATCAGTGAGTATCGGGGAGGCAGCACCACAGATACGCAGTATTTT,CAISEYRGGSTTDTQYF
TRBD1,TRBJ1-2,TRBV5-1,NA,TGCGCCAGCAGCTTGGACGGGACAGCCTACTATGGCTACACCTTC,CASSLDGTAYYGYTF
NA,TRBJ2-3,TRBV5-4,NA,TGTGCCAGCAGCTTTAGCACAGATACGCAGTATTTT,CASSFSTDTQYF
NA,TRBJ1-5,TRBV6-4,NA,TGTGCCAGCAGCCTACAAGAGACGGTTAGCAATCAGCCCCAGCATTTT,CASSLQETVSNQPQHF
NA,TRBJ1-2,TRBV3-1/TRBV3-2,NA,TGTGCCAGCAGCCAAGATCTCGGCTATGGCTACACCTTC,CASSQDLGYGYTF
TRBD2,TRBJ2-3,TRBV12-5,NA,TGTGCTAGTGGTCTCGGACTAGCGGGGGGGAGCACAGATACGCAGTATTTT,CASGLGLAGGSTDTQYF
NA,TRBJ1-2,TRBV5-6,NA,TGTGCCAGCAGCTTGGGCTGGCGTGGGGATGGCTACACCTTC,CASSLGWRGDGYTF
NA,TRBJ1-2,TRBV19,NA,TGTGCCAGTAGTAGAAGGACATTCACTAACTATGGCTACACCTTC,CASSRRTFTNYGYTF
NA,TRBJ2-7,TRBV12-2,NA,TGTGCAAGTCGATCCGATTACCCGCCGGGACAGGGGGCTTACGAGCAGTACTTC,CASRSDYPPGQGAYEQYF
NA,TRBJ1-5,TRBV27,NA,TGTGCCAGCAGTTTCCTTCTCCGGGGATCCCCCCAGCATTTT,CASSFLLRGSPQHF
TRBD2,TRBJ2-3,TRBV5-1,NA,TGCGCCAGCAGCCCCCGGGGGGTTCCGATCGGCACAGATACGCAGTATTTT,CASSPRGVPIGTDTQYF
NA,TRBJ1-3,TRBV6-1,NA,TGTGCCAGCAGTGAAGGTTGGGACCAGCCCCTCGCGTTTTCTAAGGACACCATATATTTT,CASSEGWDQPLAFSKDTIYF
NA,TRBJ1-6,TRBV28,few,TGTGCCAGCAGAGGGGGTTTCGGTAATTCACCCCTCCACTTT,CASRGGFGNSPLHF
TRBD2,TRBJ2-2,TRBV9,NA,TGTGCCAGCCGACCGGGAGGCGGGAACACCGGGGAGCTGTTTTTT,CASRPGGGNTGELFF
NA,TRBJ1-1,TRBV7-2,NA,TGTGCCAGCAGCTTTCGGGGGCGCCCGAACACTGAAGCTTTCTTT,CASSFRGRPNTEAFF
NA,TRBJ2-2,TRBV18,NA,TGTGCCAGCTCCCTCCGGGCCGGGGAGCTGTTTTTT,CASSLRAGELFF
TRBD1,TRBJ1-1,TRBV30,NA,TGTGCCTGGAGTGTACGACAGGGGGAGAATGAAGCTTTCTTT,CAWSVRQGENEAFF
NA,TRBJ1-3,TRBV28,few,TGTGCCAGCAGGGGGGGAGGGTTCGTCTCTGGAAACACCATATATTTT,CASRGGGFVSGNTIYF
TRBD2,TRBJ2-3,TRBV5-1,NA,TGCGCCAGCAGCTTTGCTAGCGGGGCCGGGGCAGATACGCAGTATTTT,CASSFASGAGADTQYF
NA,TRBJ1-1,TRBV10-3,few,TGTGCCATCAGTGAGTCGGAAGGGAACACTGAAGCTTTCTTT,CAISESEGNTEAFF
NA,TRBJ2-3,TRBV5-1,NA,TGCGCCAGCAGCTTGGTTGGGGAAGATACGCAGTATTTT,CASSLVGEDTQYF
TRBD1,TRBJ1-3,TRBV6-1,NA,TGTGCCAGCAGTGATTTGCAGGGGGCGAAGGGAAACACCATATATTTT,CASSDLQGAKGNTIYF